These 22 T cell receptor beta chains originate from one sample sequenced in a study of T cells expressing NK-cell markers. TCRdb derives one entry per CDR3 protein from the 5' RACE reads, leaving out DNA. The table for this sample gives some 500,000 distinct CDR3 sequences. The sequencing input was blood T cells: a sorted CD56 or NKG2C T cell subset, CD4+ or CD8+ T cells, or bulk PBMC T cells (not recorded which). Receptor source: a woman between 50 and 59 years old in good health.

This chain uses TRBV7-2 with TRBJ2-3. The CDR3 is made up of 13 amino acids. In germline, CDR1 is SGHTA, CDR2 FQGNSA. CDR3 sequence: CASSRVGLDTQYF.

This chain links TRBV30 with TRBJ1-1. The CDR3 sequence is 12 residues long. CDR1 and CDR2 from the germline V gene are GTSNPN and SVGIG (reference sequence). The CDR3 sequence is CAWKRDHLTPFF. Looking up the rest from reference TRBV30 and TRBJ1-1 gives the full variable domain: SQTIHQWPATLVQPVGSPLSLECTVEGTSNPNLYWYRQAAGRGLQLLFYSVGIGQISSEVPQNLSASRPQDRQFILSSKKLLLSDSGFYLCAWKRDHLTPFFGQGTRLTVV.

The CDR3 loop is CSASRAVKNIQYF. This chain joins TRBV20-1 and TRBJ2-4; TCRdb reports TRBD2, a call that lacks DNA to check it against. There are 13 residues in the CDR3. The germline V gene has CDR1 DFQATT and CDR2 SNEGSKA (reference sequence).

The chain couples TRBV6-1 to TRBJ2-5. Germline V gene lookup returns CDR1 MNHNS and CDR2 SASEGT. The CDR3 contains 11 residues. The CDR3 is CASGFSETQYF.

The J gene is TRBJ2-3, the V gene TRBV10-3; the D gene TCRdb calls, TRBD2, cannot be checked with no DNA. This CDR3 spans 16 amino acids. Germline lookup yields CDR1 ENHRY and CDR2 SYGVKD. CDR3 residues: CAISGVGGRWPDTQYF.

The V and J genes are TRBV7-8 and TRBJ1-1; absent DNA, TCRdb's TRBD1 call cannot be checked. The CDR3 has 16 residues. Germline-derived CDR1 and CDR2 are SGHVS and FQNEAQ. The CDR3 is CASSADRVRVNTEAFF.

The chain couples TRBV7-2 to TRBJ2-3; TCRdb indicates TRBD2, and absent DNA this call remains unverified. The germline CDR1 and CDR2 sequences are SGHTA and FQGNSA. The CDR3 contains 17 residues. The CDR3 spells CASSLVVGLAGVDTQYF.

The rearrangement links TRBV9 to TRBJ2-1; checking the TCRdb D call of TRBD2 is not possible without DNA. This CDR3 contains 15 residues. CDR1 SGDLS and CDR2 YYNGEE come from the germline V gene. Here the CDR3 reads CASSARPLAVNEQFF.

V is TRBV27 and J is TRBJ2-1; without DNA, the TCRdb call of TRBD2 cannot be checked. The CDR3 has 17 amino acids. Germline V CDR1 and CDR2: MNHEY, SMNVEV (reference sequence). The CDR3 loop reads CASSSGRVIAGGNEQFF.

The CDR3 loop is CASSEGTSVEEFF. This sequence joins TRBV2 and TRBJ2-1; TCRdb's D call of TRBD2 is untestable without DNA. This CDR3 comprises 13 residues. Germline CDR1 reads SNHLY; CDR2 reads FYNNEI.

J is TRBJ2-5 and V is TRBV15; TCRdb's D gene call, TRBD1, goes unchecked for lack of DNA. The germline CDR1 and CDR2 sequences are LNHNV and YYDKDF (reference sequence). The CDR3 is 17 amino acids. CDR3 loop: CATSRMTGPIGIETQYF.

The CDR3 region is CASMQLAGVFNNEQFF. This chain links TRBV6-5 with TRBJ2-1; TCRdb gives TRBD2 as the D gene, but with no DNA this cannot be confirmed. The length of the CDR3 is 16 residues. The germline V gene has CDR1 MNHEY and CDR2 SVGAGI.

The chain carries TRBV7-3 and TRBJ2-7; TCRdb's D call, TRBD2, is unchecked because there is no DNA. CDR1 SGHTA and CDR2 FQGTGA come from the germline V gene. There are 14 residues in the CDR3. The CDR3 sequence is CASRRGGLGDEQYF. Complete variable domain (other parts from reference TRBV7-3 and TRBJ2-7): GAGVSQTPSNKVTEKGKYVELRCDPISGHTALYWYRQSLGQGPEFLIYFQGTGAADDSGLPNDRFFAVRPEGSVSTLKIQRTERGDSAVYLCASRRGGLGDEQYFGPGTRLTVT.

The rearrangement joins TRBV11-2 to TRBJ1-1; TCRdb selects TRBD1, and the lack of DNA leaves this call unchecked. CDR3 length: 12 residues. Germline CDR1 reads SGHAT; CDR2 reads FQNNGV. The CDR3 region is CASSAPGANAFF.

The V call is TRBV20-1, the J call TRBJ1-2; the D call from TCRdb, TRBD1, cannot be confirmed without DNA. This CDR3 has 14 residues. CDR1 is DFQATT, CDR2 SNEGSKA, per germline (reference sequence). This CDR3 reads CSARIRVGADGYTF.

The rearrangement uses TRBV6-1 and TRBJ2-3. The CDR3 runs to 14 residues. Germline V gene data show CDR1 as MNHNS and CDR2 as SASEGT. The CDR3: CASSESGRPDTQYF.

This sequence joins TRBV29-1 and TRBJ1-1. Germline V gives CDR1 SQVTM, CDR2 ANQGSEA. The CDR3 runs 11 residues. This chain's CDR3 is CSVDGPTEAFF.

The rearrangement joins TRBV12-3 or TRBV12-4 to TRBJ2-5; with no DNA, the TCRdb D assignment of TRBD1 cannot be verified. The CDR3 runs 16 residues. The chain's CDR3 is CASSITGLRDQETQYF.

The chain links TRBV2 to TRBJ1-1; the D call from TCRdb, TRBD1, cannot be confirmed without DNA. CDR1 SNHLY and CDR2 FYNNEI come from the germline V gene. The CDR3 covers 14 residues. The CDR3 here is CASSARQLNTEAFF.

This chain joins TRBV29-1 and TRBJ1-4. Germline CDR1 SQVTM, CDR2 ANQGSEA. The CDR3 is 12 residues long. CDR3 protein: CSVDRGNEKLFF.

The V call is TRBV6-5, the J call TRBJ2-1. The germline gives CDR1 MNHEY, CDR2 SVGAGI. CDR3 length equals 13 residues. Here the CDR3 reads CASSSEYSNEQFF.

CDR3 in amino acids: CSPDPGQEEYGYTF. The V gene is TRBV20-1, the J gene TRBJ1-2; TCRdb's assignment of TRBD1 cannot be checked, as there is no DNA. This CDR3 region has 14 residues. Germline V gives CDR1 DFQATT, CDR2 SNEGSKA (reference sequence).